Listed here are 14 T cell receptor beta chains from one sample, sequenced in a study of CD8 T cells in ankylosing spondylitis. TCRdb itself ran the 5' RACE reads through MiXCR, one entry per CDR3 protein. The sample consists of over 100,000 distinct CDR3 sequences, roughly 7.3% of them appearing once. Sequencing was done on a sample of blood, either unsorted or a sorted T cell fraction (not recorded which). These receptors all come from a male donor with ankylosing spondylitis or in good health (not recorded which).

This clonotype has ten or more counts. The V and J genes are TRBV20-1 and TRBJ2-7, with 14 bases identical to TRBD2. CDR1 is DFQATT and CDR2 is SNEGSKA in the germline V gene (reference sequence). This CDR3 is built from 17 residues. V shed 1 base and J 2 bases; nucleotides not matched to a gene: 7. The CDR3 spells CSARGETSGRAPYEQYF. CDR3 nucleotides: TGCAGTGCTAGAGGGGAGACTAGCGGGAGGGCTCCCTACGAGCAGTACTTC.

This clonotype was observed many times. The rearrangement joins TRBV11-2 to TRBJ2-1, with TRBD1 identical over 12 bases. The junction had 4 bases not matched to a gene; V was cut back by 3 bases and J by 4 bases. CDR3 length equals 16 residues. CDR1 is SGHAT and CDR2 is FQNNGV in the germline V gene. Written as DNA, the CDR3 is TGTGCCAGCAGCTTGGGACAGGGGGCACGATACAATGAGCAGTTCTTC. Translation gives CASSLGQGARYNEQFF.

This clonotype occurred many times. The chain joins TRBV5-1 to TRBJ1-1, with TRBD1 as a possible D gene (6 bases). This CDR3 has 17 residues. The germline V and J ends were trimmed by 4 bases and 4 bases, with 23 bases remaining between them. CDR1 and CDR2 from the germline V gene are SGHRS and YFSETQ. Here the CDR3 DNA reads TGCGCCAGCAGCCTCAGGACGGAGGGGGAGGTGGGCACTGAAGCTTTCTTT. This gives the protein CASSLRTEGEVGTEAFF.

This clonotype has at least ten counts. The rearrangement links TRBV7-9 to TRBJ2-3, with D maybe TRBD2 (5 bases). Germline V CDR1 and CDR2: SEHNR, FQNEAQ (reference sequence). The CDR3 extends over 15 amino acids. V was shortened by 5 bases and J by 0 bases, with 12 bases between the two germline ends. The CDR3 DNA reads as TGTGCCAGCAGCGGCCTCGGCGGGAGCACAGATACGCAGTATTTT. This gives the protein CASSGLGGSTDTQYF.

In this sample, this clonotype turned up many times. The gene calls are TRBV18 and TRBJ2-2; 7 bases fit TRBD2. Germline V gene sequence: CDR1 KGHSH, CDR2 LQKENI. V was clipped by 2 bases and J by 4 bases; unmatched bases: 7. The CDR3 spans 16 residues. The CDR3 loop is CASSPGLADITGELFF. Here the CDR3 DNA reads TGTGCCAGCTCACCAGGGCTAGCGGATATCACCGGGGAGCTGTTTTTT. Variable domain in full (rest from reference TRBV18 and TRBJ2-2): NAGVMQNPRHLVRRRGQEARLRCSPMKGHSHVYWYRQLPEEGLKFMVYLQKENIIDESGMPKERFSAEFPKEGPSILRIQQVVRGDSAAYFCASSPGLADITGELFFGEGSRLTVL.

This clonotype was counted only a few times. The V gene is TRBV7-8, the J gene TRBJ1-4, with unresolved D. The CDR3 loop spans 15 amino acids. Germline V gene lookup returns CDR1 SGHVS and CDR2 FQNEAQ. Trimming left V 3 bases short and J 1 base short, with 9 bases between. The CDR3 coding sequence is TGTGCCAGCAGCTTGGCGCCCGTAACTAATGAAAAACTGTTTTTT. It translates to CASSLAPVTNEKLFF.

CDR3 nucleotides: TGCAGCGTTGAATGGGCGGCCGGGAGCACCGTCTCCTACAATGAGCAGTTCTTC. Translated: CSVEWAAGSTVSYNEQFF. The genes are TRBV29-1 and TRBJ2-1; D might be TRBD2 (6 bases). The CDR3 runs 18 residues. In germline, CDR1 is SQVTM, CDR2 ANQGSEA. V was pared by 2 bases and J by 0 bases, with 20 bases between.

This chain uses TRBV29-1 with TRBJ2-3; D might be TRBD2 (6 bases). The germline gives CDR1 SQVTM, CDR2 ANQGSEA. The length of the CDR3 is 15 residues. V dropped 7 bases and J dropped 1 base, with 18 bases sitting between them. The CDR3 protein is CSAIPGPGGTDTQYF. The CDR3 DNA reads as TGCAGCGCCATACCGGGTCCGGGAGGCACAGATACGCAGTATTTT.

This clonotype was counted at least ten times. The rearrangement links TRBV6-6 to TRBJ1-5, with a weak D call TRBD1 (5 bases). Germline V gene data show CDR1 as MNHNY and CDR2 as SVGAGI (reference sequence). Deletions cut 7 bases from V and 10 bases from J, with 11 bases between. This CDR3 spans 11 amino acids. The chain's CDR3 is CASTSTGPQHF. The CDR3 bases are TGTGCCAGCACCTCCACAGGCCCCCAGCATTTT.

In its sample, this clonotype was seen many times. This chain joins TRBV20-1 and TRBJ2-7; D tentatively reads TRBD1 or TRBD2 (5 bases each). In germline, CDR1 is DFQATT, CDR2 SNEGSKA (reference sequence). Trimming left V 5 bases short and J 2 bases short, with 13 bases between. CDR3 length: 13 amino acids. The CDR3 here is CSASRDATYEQYF. CDR3 DNA sequence: TGCAGTGCTTCTCGGGACGCCACCTACGAGCAGTACTTC.

This clonotype was recorded at least ten times. The rearrangement links TRBV7-8 to TRBJ2-1; 9 nucleotides match TRBD2. The CDR3 totals 14 residues. V shed 2 bases, J shed 8 bases, and the junction held 4 bases outside the gene matches. CDR1 and CDR2 (germline): SGHVS, FQNEAQ. CDR3 coding DNA: TGTGCCAGCAGCTTACAGGGGACTAGCTATGAGCAGTTCTTC. Amino acid sequence: CASSLQGTSYEQFF.

In its sample, this clonotype was seen many times. V is TRBV9 and J is TRBJ2-1, with 12 bases fitting TRBD2. The CDR3 runs 17 residues. Losses at the gene ends were 3 bases for V and 7 bases for J; bases not matched to a gene: 11. Germline-derived CDR1 and CDR2 are SGDLS and YYNGEE. The CDR3 region is CASSAGASGRAGNEQFF. CDR3 sequence (DNA): TGTGCCAGCAGCGCCGGAGCTAGCGGGAGGGCCGGTAATGAGCAGTTCTTC.

This clonotype was counted ten times or more. The V gene is TRBV2, the J gene TRBJ2-1, with D perhaps TRBD2 (6 bases). Germline lookup yields CDR1 SNHLY and CDR2 FYNNEI. CDR3 length: 11 amino acids. V was trimmed by 4 bases and J by 12 bases, leaving 10 bases between them. CDR3 nucleotides: TGTGCCAGCAGTGTTGGGGGAGGGCAGTTCTTC. Translation gives CASSVGGGQFF.

The sample holds many counts of this clonotype. V is TRBV12-3 or TRBV12-4 and J is TRBJ1-5, with TRBD1 as a possible D gene (5 bases). V gave up 3 bases and J gave up 6 bases, with 12 bases separating them. This CDR3 region has 14 residues. CDR3 sequence: CASSLLGGGQPQHF. CDR3 in DNA: TGTGCCAGCAGTTTGCTCGGGGGGGGTCAGCCCCAGCATTTT.